This T cell receptor (beta chain) came from a study of identifying expanded T cells in peripheral blood. The table came from immunoSEQ multiplex PCR; TCRdb's copy has only in-frame clones and leaves some out. The sample carries 85,000 to 95,000 clones, 88% recorded once. The study's findings and limits: Differentially abundant clones: about 1.2 between replicates, 16.4 at 2 to 3 weeks, less than 20 at four.

Only a few counts were recorded for this clone. Its antigen is still unknown. CDR1 LNHDA and CDR2 SQIVND come from the germline V gene (reference sequence). The CDR3 spans 15 residues. V lost 2 bases, J lost 10 bases, and 6 bases stayed unmatched. Sequencing was done on a sample of blood. The chain couples TRBV19 to TRBJ1-6; 9 nucleotides line up with TRBD1. This receptor was obtained from a person between 18 and 69 years old in good health. CDR3 nucleotide sequence: TGTGCCAGTAGTATACCGGGACAGGGAGCCTCACCCCTCCACTTT. Encoded protein: CASSIPGQGASPLHF.